The entry that follows covers one T cell receptor (beta chain) sequence. The antigen is unknown. Trimming pared 2 bases from V and 2 bases from J, leaving 7 bases between. There are 13 residues in the CDR3. CDR1 and CDR2 (germline): MNHNY, SVGAGI (reference sequence). Every donor was a healthy person donating bone marrow. The data originate from a study of cytomegalovirus exposure and HLA in healthy donors. Study-level results: In a later analysis, TCR beta V- and J-gene trimming showed a link to a missense DCLRE1C variant. For most TCR sequences rarity was the rule, although some public TCRs occurred in many donors. In an earlier analysis, about 87% or about 30%: the productive usage of most TCR beta V segments.

The PCR made use of 60 Vbeta and 13 Jbeta primers. Assay: immunoSEQ multiplex PCR; the TCRdb copy retains only in-frame clones and omits some. Among 250,000 or so clones listed, approximately 91% were seen once. This clonotype was obtained from a girl aged 2 to 9 in good health and CMV-seronegative. This chain links TRBV6-6 with TRBJ2-7, with D tentatively TRBD1 (6 bases). Sequencing was carried out using PBMCs. The CDR3 DNA follows: TGTGCCAGCAGTTACCGGGACACCTACGAGCAGTACTTC. Translated, it gives CASSYRDTYEQYF.